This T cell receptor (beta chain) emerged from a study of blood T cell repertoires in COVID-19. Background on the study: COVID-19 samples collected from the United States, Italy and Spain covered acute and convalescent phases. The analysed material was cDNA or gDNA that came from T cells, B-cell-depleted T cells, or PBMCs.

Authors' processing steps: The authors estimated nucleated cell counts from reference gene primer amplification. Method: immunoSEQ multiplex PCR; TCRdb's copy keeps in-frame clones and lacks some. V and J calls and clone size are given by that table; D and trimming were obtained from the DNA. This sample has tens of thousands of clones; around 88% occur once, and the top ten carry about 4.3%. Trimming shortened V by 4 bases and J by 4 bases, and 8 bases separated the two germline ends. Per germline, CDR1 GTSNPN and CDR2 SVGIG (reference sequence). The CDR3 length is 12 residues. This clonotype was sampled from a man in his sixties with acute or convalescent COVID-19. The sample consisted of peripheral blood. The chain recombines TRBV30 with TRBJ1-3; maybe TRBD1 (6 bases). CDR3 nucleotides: TGTGCCTGGATCACAGGGGGAAACACCATATATTTT. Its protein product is CAWITGGNTIYF.